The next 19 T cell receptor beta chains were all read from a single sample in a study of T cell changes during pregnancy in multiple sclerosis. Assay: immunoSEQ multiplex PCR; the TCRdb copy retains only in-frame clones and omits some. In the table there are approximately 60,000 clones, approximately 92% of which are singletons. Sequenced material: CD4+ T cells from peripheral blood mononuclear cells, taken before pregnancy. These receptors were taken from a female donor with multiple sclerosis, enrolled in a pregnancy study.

CDR3 sequence (DNA): TGTGCCAGCAGCCAAGAGCTGAGGGCTGAAGCTTTCTTT. Residues: CASSQELRAEAFF. The rearrangement links TRBV14 to TRBJ1-1; D uncertain. CDR1 and CDR2 from the germline V gene are SGHDN and FVKESK. The V and J ends lost 0 bases and 6 bases respectively, with 8 bases between them. This CDR3 region has 13 residues.

DNA for the CDR3: TGTGCCAGCCGAAGCCAGGGAATTAATGAAAAACTGTTTTTT. Translation: CASRSQGINEKLFF. The chain uses TRBV7-9 and TRBJ1-4; TRBD1 is a possible D gene (5 bases). Germline V gene sequence: CDR1 SEHNR, CDR2 FQNEAQ (reference sequence). This CDR3 spans 14 amino acids. The ends were cut back, 8 bases at V and 4 bases at J, with 14 bases in the middle.

The chain's CDR3 is CASSLVPAGNEQYF. CDR3 in DNA: TGTGCCAGCAGCTTAGTCCCGGCAGGGAACGAGCAGTACTTC. The chain couples TRBV7-2 to TRBJ2-7, with TRBD1 as a possible D gene (5 bases). Germline-derived CDR1 and CDR2 are SGHTA and FQGNSA. Trimming left V 1 base short and J 5 bases short, with 12 bases between. The CDR3 length is 14 residues.

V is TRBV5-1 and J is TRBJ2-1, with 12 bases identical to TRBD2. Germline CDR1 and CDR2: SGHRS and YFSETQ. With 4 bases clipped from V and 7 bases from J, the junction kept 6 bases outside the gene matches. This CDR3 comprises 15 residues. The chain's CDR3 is CASSPRLAGVNEQFF. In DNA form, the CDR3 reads TGCGCCAGCAGCCCCCGACTAGCGGGAGTGAATGAGCAGTTCTTC.

The CDR3 loop reads CASSEDRTTYEQYF. In DNA, the CDR3 is TGTGCCAGCAGTGAAGACAGGACCACCTACGAGCAGTACTTC. This chain joins TRBV2 and TRBJ2-7; perhaps TRBD1 as D (5 bases). The CDR3 is 14 residues long. V lost 1 base and J lost 2, with 9 bases in between. CDR1 and CDR2 from the germline V gene are SNHLY and FYNNEI. Complete variable domain (other parts from reference TRBV2 and TRBJ2-7): EPEVTQTPSHQVTQMGQEVILRCVPISNHLYFYWYRQILGQKVEFLVSFYNNEISEKSEIFDDQFSVERPDGSNFTLKIRSTKLEDSAMYFCASSEDRTTYEQYFGPGTRLTVT.

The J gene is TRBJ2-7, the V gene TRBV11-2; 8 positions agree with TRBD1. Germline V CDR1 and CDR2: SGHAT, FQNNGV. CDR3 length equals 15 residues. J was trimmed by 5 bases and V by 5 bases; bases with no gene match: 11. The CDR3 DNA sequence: TGTGCCAGCAGCGTAGGGAGAGACAGGGGACACGAGCAGTACTTC. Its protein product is CASSVGRDRGHEQYF.

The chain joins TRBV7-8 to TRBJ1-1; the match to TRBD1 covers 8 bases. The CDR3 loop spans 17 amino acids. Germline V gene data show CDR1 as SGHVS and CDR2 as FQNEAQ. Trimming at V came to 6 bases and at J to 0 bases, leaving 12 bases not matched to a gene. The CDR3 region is CASRRQGSVRMNTEAFF. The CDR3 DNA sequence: TGTGCCAGCAGGCGACAGGGGTCCGTGCGTATGAACACTGAAGCTTTCTTT.

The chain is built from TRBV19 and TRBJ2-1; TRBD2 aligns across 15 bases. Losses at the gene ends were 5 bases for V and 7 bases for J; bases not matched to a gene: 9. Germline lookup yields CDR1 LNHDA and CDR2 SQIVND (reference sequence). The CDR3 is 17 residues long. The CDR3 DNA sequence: TGTGCCAGTAGTCCTACCAGGGGGACTAGCGGGAGGAATGAGCAGTTCTTC. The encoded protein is CASSPTRGTSGRNEQFF.

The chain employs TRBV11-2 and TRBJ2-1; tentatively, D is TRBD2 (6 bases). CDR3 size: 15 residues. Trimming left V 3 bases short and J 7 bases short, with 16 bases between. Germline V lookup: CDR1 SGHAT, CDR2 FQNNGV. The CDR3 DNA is TGTGCCAGCAGCTTGGCGGGGCGTCTTTGGAATGAGCAGTTCTTC. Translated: CASSLAGRLWNEQFF.

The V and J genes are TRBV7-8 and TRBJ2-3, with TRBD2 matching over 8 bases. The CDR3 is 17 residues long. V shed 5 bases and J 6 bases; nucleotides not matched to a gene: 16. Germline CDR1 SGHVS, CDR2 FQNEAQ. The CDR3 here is CASSRNEVAGSRDTQYF. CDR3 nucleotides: TGTGCCAGCAGCCGGAACGAGGTAGCGGGAAGCAGGGATACGCAGTATTTT.

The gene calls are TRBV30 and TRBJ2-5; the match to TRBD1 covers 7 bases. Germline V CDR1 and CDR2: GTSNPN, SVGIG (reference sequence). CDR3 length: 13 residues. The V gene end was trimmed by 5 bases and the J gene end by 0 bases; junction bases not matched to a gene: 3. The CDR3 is CAWDRVYQETQYF. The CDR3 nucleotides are TGTGCCTGGGACAGGGTGTACCAAGAGACCCAGTACTTC.

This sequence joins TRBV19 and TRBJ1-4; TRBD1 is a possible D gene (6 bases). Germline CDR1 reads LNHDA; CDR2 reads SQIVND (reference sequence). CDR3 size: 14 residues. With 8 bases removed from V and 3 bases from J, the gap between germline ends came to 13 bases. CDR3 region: CASGSGTPNEKLFF. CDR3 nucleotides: TGTGCCAGTGGTTCCGGGACACCTAATGAAAAACTGTTTTTT.

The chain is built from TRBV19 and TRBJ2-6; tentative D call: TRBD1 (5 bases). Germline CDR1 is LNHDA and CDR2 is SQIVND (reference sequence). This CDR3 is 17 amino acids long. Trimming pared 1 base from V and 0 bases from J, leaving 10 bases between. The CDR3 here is CASSIGTLISGANVLTF. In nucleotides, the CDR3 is TGTGCCAGTAGTATAGGGACACTTATCTCTGGGGCCAACGTCCTGACTTTC.

The CDR3 nucleotides read TGTGCCAGCAGTCTCAGAAAGTTCAGGCAAGGTCGAAATCAGCCCCAGCATTTT. This gives the protein CASSLRKFRQGRNQPQHF. The V and J genes are TRBV28 and TRBJ1-5; D is unresolved. CDR1 is MDHEN and CDR2 is SYDVKM in the germline V gene. The CDR3 runs to 18 residues. V lost 5 bases and J lost 4, with 24 bases in between.

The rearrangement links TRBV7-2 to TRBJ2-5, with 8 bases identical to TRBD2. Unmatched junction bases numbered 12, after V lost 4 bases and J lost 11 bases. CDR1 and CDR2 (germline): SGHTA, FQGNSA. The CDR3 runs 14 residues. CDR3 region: CASSSPGGASRQYF. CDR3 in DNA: TGTGCCAGCAGCTCCCCGGGGGGGGCTAGTCGTCAGTACTTC.

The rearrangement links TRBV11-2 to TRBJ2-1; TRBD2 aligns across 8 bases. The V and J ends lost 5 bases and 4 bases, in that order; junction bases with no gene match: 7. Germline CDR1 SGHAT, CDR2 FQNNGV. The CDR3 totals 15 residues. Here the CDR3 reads CASSTRTSLYNEQFF. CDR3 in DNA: TGTGCCAGCAGCACCCGGACTAGCCTATACAATGAGCAGTTCTTC.

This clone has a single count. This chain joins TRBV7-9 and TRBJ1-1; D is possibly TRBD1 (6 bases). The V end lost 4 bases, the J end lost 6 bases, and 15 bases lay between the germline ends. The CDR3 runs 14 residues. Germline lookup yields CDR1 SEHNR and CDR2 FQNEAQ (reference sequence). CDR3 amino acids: CASSYVGGSAEAFF. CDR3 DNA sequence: TGTGCCAGCAGCTACGTAGGGGGAAGTGCTGAAGCTTTCTTT. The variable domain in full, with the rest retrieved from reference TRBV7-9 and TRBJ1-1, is DTGVSQNPRHKITKRGQNVTFRCDPISEHNRLYWYRQTLGQGPEFLTYFQNEAQLEKSRLLSDRFSAERPKGSFSTLEIQRTEQGDSAMYLCASSYVGGSAEAFFGQGTRLTVV.

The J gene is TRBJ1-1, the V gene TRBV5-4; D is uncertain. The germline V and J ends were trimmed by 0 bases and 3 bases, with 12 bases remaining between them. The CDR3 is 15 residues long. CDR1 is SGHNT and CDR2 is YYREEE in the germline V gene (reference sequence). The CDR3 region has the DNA TGTGCCAGCAGCTTGGTCCAAGCCCAGGACACTGAAGCTTTCTTT. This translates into CASSLVQAQDTEAFF.

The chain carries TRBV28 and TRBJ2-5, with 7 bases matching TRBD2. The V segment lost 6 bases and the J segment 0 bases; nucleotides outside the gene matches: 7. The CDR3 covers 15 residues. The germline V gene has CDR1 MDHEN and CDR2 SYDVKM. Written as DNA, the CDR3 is TGTGCCAGCAGCTCGGGGGGAGAGTACCAAGAGACCCAGTACTTC. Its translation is CASSSGGEYQETQYF. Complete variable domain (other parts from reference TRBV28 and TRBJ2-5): DVKVTQSSRYLVKRTGEKVFLECVQDMDHENMFWYRQDPGLGLRLIYFSYDVKMKEKGDIPEGYSVSREKKERFSLILESASTNQTSMYLCASSSGGEYQETQYFGPGTRLLVL.